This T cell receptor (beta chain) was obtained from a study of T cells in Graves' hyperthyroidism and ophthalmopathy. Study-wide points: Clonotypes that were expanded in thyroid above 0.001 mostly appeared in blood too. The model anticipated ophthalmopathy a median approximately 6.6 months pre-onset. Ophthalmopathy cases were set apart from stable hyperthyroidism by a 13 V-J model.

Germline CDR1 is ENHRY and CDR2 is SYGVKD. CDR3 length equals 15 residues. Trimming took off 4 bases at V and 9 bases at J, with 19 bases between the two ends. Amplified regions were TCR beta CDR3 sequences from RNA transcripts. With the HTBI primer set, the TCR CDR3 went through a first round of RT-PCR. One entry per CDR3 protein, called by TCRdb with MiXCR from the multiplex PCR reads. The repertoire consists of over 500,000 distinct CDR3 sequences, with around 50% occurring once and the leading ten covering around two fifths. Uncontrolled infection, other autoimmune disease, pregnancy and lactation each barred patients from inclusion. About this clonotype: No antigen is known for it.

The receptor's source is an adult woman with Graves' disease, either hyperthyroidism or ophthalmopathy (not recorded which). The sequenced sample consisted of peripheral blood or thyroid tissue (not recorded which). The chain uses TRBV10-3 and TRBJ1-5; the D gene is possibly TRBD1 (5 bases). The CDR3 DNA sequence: TGTGCCATCAGTGCCTGGAGTTTAAGGGGAGGGCCCCAGCATTTT. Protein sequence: CAISAWSLRGGPQHF.